Listed here are 28 T cell receptor beta chains from one sample, sequenced in a study of CD8 T cells in ankylosing spondylitis. TCRdb re-analysed the 5' RACE reads in MiXCR, keeping a single row per CDR3 protein. The top ten hold just under 30% of the sample, which has 150,000 to 200,000 distinct CDR3 sequences, approximately 10% seen once. The material sequenced was blood, either unsorted or a sorted T cell fraction (not recorded which). These TCRs come from a male donor with ankylosing spondylitis or in good health (not recorded which).

This clonotype was picked up many times. This CDR3 reads CASTYRVENSYEQYF. The CDR3 DNA reads as TGTGCCAGCACCTACAGGGTCGAAAACTCCTACGAGCAGTACTTC. This chain links TRBV12-3 or TRBV12-4 with TRBJ2-7; TRBD1 might be the D (6 bases). The CDR3 runs to 15 residues. Deletions cut 7 bases from V and 0 bases from J, with 16 bases between.

A few counts support this clonotype. This chain joins TRBV20-1 and TRBJ2-1, with a possible D match to TRBD2 (6 bases). Trimming pared 0 bases from V and 7 bases from J, leaving 16 bases between. The CDR3 runs 15 residues. Germline V CDR1 and CDR2: DFQATT, SNEGSKA (reference sequence). The chain's CDR3 is CSARDGRTPGNEQFF. CDR3 nucleotides: TGCAGTGCTAGAGATGGGAGGACCCCGGGTAATGAGCAGTTCTTC.

The table lists this clonotype with many counts. The rearrangement joins TRBV7-2 to TRBJ1-1; D not resolved. Germline V gene sequence: CDR1 SGHTA, CDR2 FQGNSA. The CDR3 totals 14 residues. Trimming stripped 3 bases from V and 0 bases from J, with 8 bases between. The CDR3 coding sequence is TGTGCCAGCAGCTTTAACTTCATGAACACTGAAGCTTTCTTT. Translated: CASSFNFMNTEAFF.

The chain recombines TRBV6-5 with TRBJ2-1; D is possibly TRBD1 (6 bases). Germline CDR1 and CDR2: MNHEY and SVGAGI. Trimming cost V 2 bases and J 4 bases, with 12 bases left between them. The CDR3 covers 15 residues. CDR3 protein: CASSYRGHPYNEQFF. In DNA form, the CDR3 reads TGTGCCAGCAGTTACCGGGGACACCCATACAATGAGCAGTTCTTC.

This clonotype has a count of ten or more. The V gene is TRBV12-3 or TRBV12-4, the J gene TRBJ2-5; 11 bases map to TRBD2. V was clipped by 5 bases and J by 3 bases; unmatched bases: 2. The CDR3 is 14 residues long. CDR3 protein: CASSTTSGKETQYF. CDR3 nucleotides: TGTGCCAGCAGTACGACTAGCGGGAAAGAGACCCAGTACTTC.

This clonotype was found many times. CDR3 residues: CSVAHTGQGRETQYF. CDR3 nucleotide sequence: TGCAGCGTCGCACATACTGGACAGGGCCGCGAGACCCAGTACTTC. V gene TRBV29-1 combines with J gene TRBJ2-5, with 8 nucleotides matching TRBD1. Losses at the gene ends were 6 bases for V and 5 bases for J; bases not matched to a gene: 14. CDR3 length: 15 residues. Germline CDR1 is SQVTM and CDR2 is ANQGSEA.

This clonotype came up many times. The V call is TRBV6-1, the J call TRBJ2-1; TRBD2 matches 10 bases. V lost 5 bases, J lost 0 bases, and 13 bases stayed unmatched. The CDR3 runs to 19 residues. Germline V gene lookup returns CDR1 MNHNS and CDR2 SASEGT. Here the CDR3 reads CASSRGLAGDLSSYNEQFF. CDR3 sequence (DNA): TGTGCCAGCAGTCGCGGCCTAGCGGGGGATCTCAGCTCCTACAATGAGCAGTTCTTC.

A few counts support this clonotype. CDR3 loop: CASGASGSSTGELFF. CDR3 bases: TGCGCCAGCGGCGCTAGCGGGAGTAGCACCGGGGAGCTGTTTTTT. This rearrangement joins TRBV10-1 to TRBJ2-2; 10 nucleotides align to TRBD2. The CDR3 runs 15 residues. Germline values: CDR1 WNHNN, CDR2 SYGVQD (reference sequence). Unmatched junction bases numbered 7, after V lost 8 bases and J lost 4 bases.

In its sample, this clonotype was seen many times. The chain uses TRBV12-3 or TRBV12-4 and TRBJ2-3, with 10 bases fitting TRBD2. The CDR3 runs to 14 residues. The J segment lost 5 bases and the V segment lost 6 bases, leaving 5 bases of the junction unmatched. CDR3 protein: CASRLAGILDTQYF. Written as DNA, the CDR3 is TGTGCCAGCAGACTAGCGGGGATATTAGATACGCAGTATTTT.

V and J are TRBV6-2 or TRBV6-3 and TRBJ1-1; D is possibly TRBD1 (5 bases). Germline CDR1 reads MNHEY; CDR2 reads SVGEGT. The V end was cut by 2 bases, the J end by 4 bases, with 14 bases between. The CDR3 spans 15 residues. CDR3: CASSYRQWPSTEAFF. CDR3 DNA sequence: TGTGCCAGCAGTTACAGACAGTGGCCGAGCACTGAAGCTTTCTTT.

This clonotype is a singleton in its sample. The chain is built from TRBV29-1 and TRBJ2-7; a weak D match, TRBD1 (5 bases). This CDR3 is built from 13 residues. V was clipped by 6 bases and J by 4 bases, with 16 bases between them. Per germline, CDR1 SQVTM and CDR2 ANQGSEA. The CDR3 sequence is CSVYAGGAYEQYF. CDR3 DNA sequence: TGCAGCGTCTACGCCGGTGGGGCTTACGAGCAGTACTTC.

This clonotype was counted many times. The rearrangement links TRBV28 to TRBJ2-5; unclear D gene. Germline CDR1 MDHEN, CDR2 SYDVKM. The CDR3 runs 12 residues. V lost 5 bases, J lost 5 bases, and 9 bases lay in between. The CDR3 sequence is CASSTTRETQYF. In DNA, the CDR3 is TGTGCCAGCAGTACTACTCGGGAGACCCAGTACTTC.

This clonotype was counted a few times. V is TRBV7-2 and J is TRBJ1-1, with TRBD1 matching 9 bases. The V and J ends lost 5 bases and 4 bases, in that order; junction bases with no gene match: 5. Germline V lookup: CDR1 SGHTA, CDR2 FQGNSA. CDR3 length equals 14 residues. CDR3 loop: CASSGQGPGTEAFF. In nucleotides, the CDR3 is TGTGCCAGCAGCGGACAGGGGCCGGGCACTGAAGCTTTCTTT.

This clonotype was seen ten or more times. The chain links TRBV7-6 to TRBJ2-1; D not resolved. This CDR3 contains 13 residues. Trimming took off 1 base at V and 3 bases at J, with 4 bases between the two ends. Germline CDR1 SGHVS, CDR2 FNYEAQ. Here the CDR3 reads CASSLGIYNEQFF. In DNA, the CDR3 is TGTGCCAGCAGCTTAGGCATCTACAATGAGCAGTTCTTC.

The chain employs TRBV5-1 and TRBJ2-1, with 8 bases identical to TRBD2. CDR3 size: 14 residues. Germline CDR1 and CDR2: SGHRS and YFSETQ. V lost 2 bases to trimming and J lost 7 bases; unmatched junction nucleotides: 5. CDR3 coding DNA: TGCGCCAGCAGCTTAGGGGGGACTAGAAATGAGCAGTTCTTC. Encoded protein: CASSLGGTRNEQFF.

V usage is TRBV6-1 and J usage is TRBJ1-5; D gene uncertain. This CDR3 comprises 13 residues. Trimming took 8 bases from V and 0 from J, leaving 8 bases between them. Germline CDR1 MNHNS, CDR2 SASEGT. The CDR3 DNA is TGTGCCAGCGAGGTATCTAGCAATCAGCCCCAGCATTTT. Its protein is CASEVSSNQPQHF.

The rearrangement uses TRBV5-1 and TRBJ1-1, with D unresolved. The CDR3 has 13 residues. V was trimmed by 0 bases and J by 1 base, leaving 4 bases between them. The V gene's germline CDR1 is SGHRS and CDR2 YFSETQ. The CDR3 sequence is CASSLVTNTEAFF. The CDR3 region has the DNA TGCGCCAGCAGCTTGGTTACGAACACTGAAGCTTTCTTT.

This clonotype came up many times. The chain combines TRBV6-5 with TRBJ2-3; 9 bases line up with TRBD1. The CDR3 totals 17 residues. Germline CDR1 reads MNHEY; CDR2 reads SVGAGI. V was pared by 0 bases and J by 0 bases, with 4 bases of the junction left unmatched. The CDR3 sequence: CASSYSHGTGSTDTQYF. CDR3 nucleotide sequence: TGTGCCAGCAGTTACTCCCACGGGACAGGGAGCACAGATACGCAGTATTTT.

The genes are TRBV3-1 and TRBJ2-7, with D perhaps TRBD1 or TRBD2 (6 bases each). V was trimmed by 0 bases and J by 2 bases, leaving 23 bases between them. Germline-derived CDR1 and CDR2 are LGHDT and YNNKEL (reference sequence). This CDR3 spans 19 amino acids. This chain's CDR3 is CASSQDLIGGSFSPYEQYF. The DNA of the CDR3 is TGTGCCAGCAGCCAAGATCTCATCGGGGGCAGTTTTAGCCCCTACGAGCAGTACTTC.

This clonotype was observed many times. The germline gene is not matched at one end of the junction; a read error may be the cause. The chain employs TRBV5-1 and TRBJ2-1; D may correspond to TRBD1 or TRBD2 (5 bases each). The CDR3 has 16 residues. Germline CDR1 reads SGHRS; CDR2 reads YFSETQ. The CDR3 region is CASSLADGPRSPGPDF. CDR3 coding DNA: TGCGCCAGCAGCTTGGCCGACGGGCCCAGGTCACCGGGACCAGACTTC.

This clonotype was counted at least ten times. The gene calls are TRBV5-4 and TRBJ1-2; D gene ambiguous. V shed 4 bases and J shed 1 base, with 17 bases lying between them. Per germline, CDR1 SGHNT and CDR2 YYREEE (reference sequence). CDR3 length: 16 residues. The CDR3 loop is CASSRTGRNHNYGYTF. CDR3 bases: TGTGCCAGCAGCCGAACCGGCCGAAATCATAACTATGGCTACACCTTC.

The sample holds many counts of this clonotype. This chain links TRBV9 with TRBJ2-3; D not resolved. Trimming took 0 bases from V and 6 from J, leaving 14 bases between them. The CDR3 is 15 amino acids. Germline lookup yields CDR1 SGDLS and CDR2 YYNGEE. The CDR3 reads CASSVDELGRDTQYF. The CDR3 coding sequence is TGTGCCAGCAGCGTAGATGAGTTAGGGCGGGATACGCAGTATTTT.

The CDR3 protein is CASSPDNGNQPQHF. In DNA form, the CDR3 reads TGTGCCAGCTCACCGGACAATGGCAATCAGCCCCAGCATTTT. The V gene is TRBV18, the J gene TRBJ1-5; possible D gene TRBD1, 5 bases. Germline CDR1 is KGHSH and CDR2 is LQKENI. The CDR3 consists of 14 residues. With 3 bases removed from V and 2 bases from J, the gap between germline ends came to 8 bases.

A few counts support this clonotype. V and J are TRBV2 and TRBJ2-1; 14 nucleotides align to TRBD2. Germline CDR1 SNHLY, CDR2 FYNNEI. This CDR3 is 16 amino acids long. V was pared by 5 bases and J by 7 bases, with 7 bases of the junction left unmatched. The CDR3 reads CASSPGLAGGWNEQFF. The CDR3 DNA follows: TGTGCCAGCAGTCCTGGACTAGCGGGAGGTTGGAATGAGCAGTTCTTC.

This clonotype has more than one count but fewer than ten. The chain is built from TRBV3-1 and TRBJ2-4, with 10 bases identical to TRBD1. The V gene's germline CDR1 is LGHDT and CDR2 YNNKEL (reference sequence). The junction had 6 bases not matched to a gene; V was cut back by 6 bases and J by 10 bases. The CDR3 covers 13 residues. The CDR3 region has the DNA TGTGCCAGCAGGCCAAGGGGACAGGGGATTCAGTACTTC. This sequence encodes CASRPRGQGIQYF.

Turning to this clonotype: A read error may be the cause here, since a much bigger clone is one base away. The chain employs TRBV7-8 and TRBJ1-5; D is ambiguous. Germline CDR1 reads SGHVS; CDR2 reads FQNEAQ. This CDR3 is built from 15 residues. With 1 base removed from V and 7 bases from J, the gap between germline ends came to 14 bases. The CDR3 reads CASSLDEDLGQPQHF. CDR3 coding DNA: TGTGCCAGCAGCTTAGACGAAGACCTAGGGCAGCCCCAGCATTTT.

This clonotype has just a few counts. V is TRBV7-9 and J is TRBJ2-3, with 8 bases that match TRBD2. Germline V CDR1 and CDR2: SEHNR, FQNEAQ (reference sequence). This CDR3 spans 13 amino acids. For the CDR3, the DNA is TGTGGAAGAGCGGGGGCCACCACAGATACGCAGTATTTT. This gives the protein CGRAGATTDTQYF. Together with reference TRBV7-9 and TRBJ2-3, the CDR3 gives the full variable domain: DTGVSQNPRHKITKRGQNVTFRCDPISEHNRLYWYRQTLGQGPEFLTYFQNEAQLEKSRLLSDRFSAERPKGSFSTLEIQRTEQGDSAMYLCGRAGATTDTQYFGPGTRLTVL.

This clonotype was observed at least ten times. One end of the junction does not line up with germline, which may come from a read error. This chain uses TRBV11-2 with TRBJ2-5, with 8 bases identical to TRBD1. The CDR3 runs 14 residues. Germline CDR1 reads SGHAT; CDR2 reads FQNNGV. The CDR3 nucleotides read TGCGCCAGCAGCCTCGGACAGGGACAAGAGACCCAGTACTTC. Its translation is CASSLGQGQETQYF.